A single sample is the source of the 17 T cell receptor beta chains below, sequenced in a study of glioma-infiltrating T cells after dendritic cell vaccination. Clones were read by immunoSEQ multiplex PCR, and TCRdb kept only the in-frame ones, dropping some. The table lists 45,000 to 50,000 clones, 85% of them singletons. The sample consisted of blood, taken before dendritic cell vaccination. The receptors stem from a human donor with glioblastoma.

The rearrangement joins TRBV29-1 to TRBJ1-2; 7 bases are shared with TRBD1. Germline V CDR1 and CDR2: SQVTM, ANQGSEA. This CDR3 comprises 15 residues. Trimming cost V 0 bases and J 2 bases; bases outside gene matches: 6. CDR3 loop: CSVEDPGQPNYGYTF. CDR3 sequence (DNA): TGCAGCGTTGAAGATCCGGGACAGCCAAACTATGGCTACACCTTC.

The chain recombines TRBV6-6 with TRBJ1-1; 7 bases are a match to TRBD1. V dropped 3 bases and J dropped 8; count of bases not matched to a gene: 3. This CDR3 has 12 residues. Per germline, CDR1 MNHNY and CDR2 SVGAGI (reference sequence). The CDR3, as DNA: TGTGCCAGCAGTTATAGACAGGGCGAAGCTTTCTTT. Translation gives CASSYRQGEAFF.

The chain combines TRBV5-1 with TRBJ2-7; 10 positions match TRBD1. The CDR3 covers 18 residues. V lost 0 bases to trimming and J lost 0 bases; unmatched junction nucleotides: 9. In germline, CDR1 is SGHRS, CDR2 YFSETQ. The CDR3 DNA is TGCGCCAGCAGCTTGGCCAGTCGGGACAGGGGCTTCTCCTACGAGCAGTACTTC. Protein: CASSLASRDRGFSYEQYF.

This clone was detected a few times. The chain combines TRBV27 with TRBJ1-2; possible D gene TRBD1, 5 bases. CDR3 size: 11 residues. V lost 6 bases and J 6 bases, leaving 8 bases between the germline ends. Germline assignment: CDR1 MNHEY and CDR2 SMNVEV (reference sequence). The DNA of the CDR3 is TGTGCCAGCAGCGGGGGGGATGGCTACACCTTC. Protein sequence: CASSGGDGYTF.

This chain links TRBV5-1 with TRBJ2-7; 9 nucleotides match TRBD2. The V segment lost 2 bases and the J segment 2 bases; nucleotides outside the gene matches: 5. The CDR3 is 15 residues long. Germline V lookup: CDR1 SGHRS, CDR2 YFSETQ. The CDR3 is CASSFLAGRPYEQYF. The CDR3 bases are TGCGCCAGCAGCTTTCTAGCGGGGAGGCCCTACGAGCAGTACTTC.

The V call is TRBV19, the J call TRBJ1-2; 8 bases align to TRBD1. V was pared by 3 bases and J by 6 bases, with 3 bases of the junction left unmatched. Looked up from germline, CDR1 is LNHDA and CDR2 is SQIVND (reference sequence). This CDR3 has 13 residues. The CDR3 loop is CASSMTGEDGYTF. DNA of the CDR3: TGTGCCAGTAGTATGACAGGGGAAGATGGCTACACCTTC.

The chain uses TRBV4-3 and TRBJ1-3, with D possibly being TRBD1 (6 bases). Deletions cut 4 bases from V and 3 bases from J, with 13 bases between. CDR1 is LGHNA and CDR2 is YSLEER in the germline V gene. CDR3 length: 15 amino acids. CDR3 region: CASSRDRLIGNTIYF. The CDR3 region has the DNA TGCGCCAGCAGCCGCGACAGGTTAATTGGAAACACCATATATTTT.

This rearrangement joins TRBV18 to TRBJ2-7; 8 bases agree with TRBD1. V shed 4 bases and J 5 bases; nucleotides not matched to a gene: 7. The CDR3 runs 14 residues. Germline V CDR1 and CDR2: KGHSH, LQKENI. The CDR3 loop reads CASSQDRGKDEQYF. In DNA, the CDR3 is TGTGCCAGCTCACAAGACAGGGGCAAGGACGAGCAGTACTTC. The full variable domain, rest sourced from reference TRBV18 and TRBJ2-7, is NAGVMQNPRHLVRRRGQEARLRCSPMKGHSHVYWYRQLPEEGLKFMVYLQKENIIDESGMPKERFSAEFPKEGPSILRIQQVVRGDSAAYFCASSQDRGKDEQYFGPGTRLTVT.

The rearrangement uses TRBV12-5 and TRBJ2-7; TRBD1 might be the D (6 bases). The CDR3 extends over 12 amino acids. The V gene lost 10 bases and the J gene lost 2 bases, with 12 bases spanning the gap. Germline V gene sequence: CDR1 LGHNT, CDR2 FRNRAP. CDR3 nucleotide sequence: TGTGCTACCTCCGGGGACACCTACGAGCAGTACTTC. It encodes CATSGDTYEQYF.

In its sample, this clone was seen a few times. The chain carries TRBV6-5 and TRBJ2-2, with a possible D match to TRBD2 (5 bases). This CDR3 contains 14 residues. The V gene's germline CDR1 is MNHEY and CDR2 SVGAGI. V dropped 11 bases and J dropped 3 bases, with 16 bases sitting between them. CDR3 sequence reads: CAARGVGDTGELFF. CDR3 sequence (DNA): TGTGCCGCCCGGGGTGTCGGGGACACCGGGGAGCTGTTTTTT.

The chain joins TRBV10-2 to TRBJ2-1; TRBD2 agrees at 15 bases. Germline V lookup: CDR1 WSHSY, CDR2 SAAADI. The CDR3 spans 15 residues. J gave up 9 bases and V 4 bases, and 4 bases lay outside the gene matches. The CDR3, as DNA: TGCGCCAGCAGTGGGACTAGCGGGGGGGCGGGTGAGCAGTTCTTC. It encodes CASSGTSGGAGEQFF.

The chain combines TRBV5-4 with TRBJ2-7; 7 bases agree with TRBD2. The germline V gene encodes CDR1 SGHNT and CDR2 YYREEE (reference sequence). V shed 4 bases and J 5 bases; nucleotides not matched to a gene: 6. The CDR3 is 13 residues long. The chain's CDR3 is CASSPPRENEQYF. The CDR3 region has the DNA TGTGCCAGCAGCCCCCCGCGGGAGAACGAGCAGTACTTC.

The chain joins TRBV5-5 to TRBJ2-6; a weak D match, TRBD2 (5 bases). Germline loops: CDR1 SGHKS, CDR2 YYEKEE (reference sequence). CDR3 length: 17 amino acids. V was trimmed by 1 base and J by 4 bases, leaving 15 bases between them. The chain's CDR3 is CASSLRERENGANVLTF. CDR3 bases: TGTGCCAGCAGCTTGAGGGAGAGGGAAAACGGGGCCAACGTCCTGACTTTC.

The count of this clone is one. The chain links TRBV2 to TRBJ1-1, with 8 nucleotides matching TRBD1. The V segment lost 6 bases and the J segment 5 bases; nucleotides outside the gene matches: 11. The germline gives CDR1 SNHLY, CDR2 FYNNEI. The CDR3 has 15 amino acids. The DNA of the CDR3 is TGTGCCAGCAGCCGACCCGGGACAGGAGGAACTGAAGCTTTCTTT. It specifies CASSRPGTGGTEAFF.

V and J are TRBV5-6 and TRBJ1-5, with D possibly matching TRBD1 (5 bases). Between the trimmed V and J ends, which lost 1 base and 0 bases, there was a span of 8 bases. The CDR3 is made up of 15 amino acids. The germline gives CDR1 SGHDT, CDR2 YYEEEE. In DNA, the CDR3 is TGTGCCAGCAGCTTGTGGGGCATTAGCAATCAGCCCCAGCATTTT. Translated, it gives CASSLWGISNQPQHF.

The chain is built from TRBV25-1 and TRBJ2-2; the D gene is possibly TRBD1 (5 bases). This CDR3 has 17 residues. The germline V gene has CDR1 MGHDK and CDR2 SYGVNS. Trimming cost V 9 bases and J 1 base, with 21 bases left between them. The CDR3: CASSSPAGQGNTGELFF. The CDR3, as DNA: TGTGCCAGTTCCTCTCCAGCCGGGCAGGGGAACACCGGGGAGCTGTTTTTT.

This chain joins TRBV27 and TRBJ2-5; 7 nucleotides align to TRBD1. Germline V gene lookup returns CDR1 MNHEY and CDR2 SMNVEV (reference sequence). Trimming took 4 bases from V and 0 from J; bases not matched to a gene: 11. The CDR3 consists of 17 residues. The CDR3 bases are TGTGCCAGCAGTTCCTACCTCCCTGGGACAGACCAAGAGACCCAGTACTTC. As protein: CASSSYLPGTDQETQYF.